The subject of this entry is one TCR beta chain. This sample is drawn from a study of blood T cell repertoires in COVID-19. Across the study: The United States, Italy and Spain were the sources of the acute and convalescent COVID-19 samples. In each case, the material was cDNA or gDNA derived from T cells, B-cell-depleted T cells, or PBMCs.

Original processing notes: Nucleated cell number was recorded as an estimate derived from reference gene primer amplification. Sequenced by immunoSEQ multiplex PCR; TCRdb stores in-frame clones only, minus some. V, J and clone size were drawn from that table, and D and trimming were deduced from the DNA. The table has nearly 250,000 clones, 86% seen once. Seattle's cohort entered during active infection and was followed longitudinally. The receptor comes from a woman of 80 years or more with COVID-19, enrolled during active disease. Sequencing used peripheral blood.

CDR3 sequence reads: CASSEGREAYGYTF. The CDR3 nucleotides read TGTGCCAGCAGTGAGGGGCGGGAGGCATATGGCTACACCTTC. The chain combines TRBV6-6 with TRBJ1-2, with a weak D call TRBD1 (5 bases). V lost 5 bases and J lost 5, with 15 bases in between. CDR1 MNHNY and CDR2 SVGAGI come from the germline V gene (reference sequence). The CDR3 covers 14 residues.